This T cell receptor beta chain was found in a study of neoadjuvant anti-PD-1 for oral cavity cancer. Time point denoted: after neoadjuvant nivolumab, at surgical resection. Using immunoSEQ multiplex PCR, the repertoire was profiled, and TCRdb retains in-frame clones only, with some absent. The sample shows about 9,600 clones, 66% of them seen only once. This clone was seen a few times. Trimming cost V 3 bases and J 3 bases, with 17 bases left between them. In germline, CDR1 is SGDLS, CDR2 YYNGEE. CDR3 length: 16 residues. The specimen was PBMCs, collected after nivolumab (anti-PD-1) treatment. The V gene is TRBV9, the J gene TRBJ2-3; D is perhaps TRBD1 or TRBD2 (7 bases each). The clonotype originates from a person aged 35-79 years with oral cavity squamous cell carcinoma. This chain's CDR3 is CASSGLQGRGTDTQYF. The CDR3 DNA reads TGTGCCAGCAGCGGGCTACAGGGGAGGGGGACAGATACGCAGTATTTT.